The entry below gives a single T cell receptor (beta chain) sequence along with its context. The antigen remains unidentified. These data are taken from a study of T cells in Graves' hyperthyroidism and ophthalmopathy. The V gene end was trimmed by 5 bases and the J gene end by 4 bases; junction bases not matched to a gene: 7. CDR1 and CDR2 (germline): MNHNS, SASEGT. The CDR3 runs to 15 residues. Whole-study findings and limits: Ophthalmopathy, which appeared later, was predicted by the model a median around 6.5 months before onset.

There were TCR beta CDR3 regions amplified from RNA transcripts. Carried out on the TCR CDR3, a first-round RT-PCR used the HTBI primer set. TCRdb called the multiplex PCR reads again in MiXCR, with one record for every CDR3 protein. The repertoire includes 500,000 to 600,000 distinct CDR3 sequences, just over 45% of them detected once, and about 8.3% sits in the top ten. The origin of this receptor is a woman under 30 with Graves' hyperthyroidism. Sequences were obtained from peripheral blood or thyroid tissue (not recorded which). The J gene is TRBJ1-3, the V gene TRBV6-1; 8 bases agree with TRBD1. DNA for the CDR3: TGTGCCAGCAGTCGACAGGGGCTGGGAGGAAACACCATATATTTT. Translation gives CASSRQGLGGNTIYF.